Sequencing of this TCR beta chain was carried out in a study of T cell responses to AZD1222 COVID-19 vaccine. This clone occurred once. Its antigen is still unknown. Repertoires were generated with immunoSEQ multiplex PCR, while TCRdb's copy carries only in-frame clones and drops some. The sample carries roughly 180,000 clones, roughly 94% recorded once. The CDR3 has 15 residues. V lost 5 bases to trimming and J lost 2 bases, with 13 bases between them. Germline V gene sequence: CDR1 SEHNR, CDR2 FQNEAQ (reference sequence). The study's findings and limits: There were repertoire samples only from the period after the peak T cell response. Just six AZD1222 recipients were seropositive at baseline. White British ancestry dominated among donors, who included more females, and clonal diversity was possibly underestimated. Regions 160-218 and 743-854 held dominance among vaccine-associated CD4 TCRs, which spanned spike.

The chain has TRBV7-9 and TRBJ2-1; D possibly uses TRBD1 or TRBD2 (5 bases each). This TCR was recovered from an adult who received the AZD1222 COVID-19 vaccine. The sample consisted of peripheral blood, taken 28 days after the second AZD1222 dose. CDR3 bases: TGTGCCAGCAGCGCCACGGGACCCACCTACAATGAGCAGTTCTTC. Translation gives CASSATGPTYNEQFF.